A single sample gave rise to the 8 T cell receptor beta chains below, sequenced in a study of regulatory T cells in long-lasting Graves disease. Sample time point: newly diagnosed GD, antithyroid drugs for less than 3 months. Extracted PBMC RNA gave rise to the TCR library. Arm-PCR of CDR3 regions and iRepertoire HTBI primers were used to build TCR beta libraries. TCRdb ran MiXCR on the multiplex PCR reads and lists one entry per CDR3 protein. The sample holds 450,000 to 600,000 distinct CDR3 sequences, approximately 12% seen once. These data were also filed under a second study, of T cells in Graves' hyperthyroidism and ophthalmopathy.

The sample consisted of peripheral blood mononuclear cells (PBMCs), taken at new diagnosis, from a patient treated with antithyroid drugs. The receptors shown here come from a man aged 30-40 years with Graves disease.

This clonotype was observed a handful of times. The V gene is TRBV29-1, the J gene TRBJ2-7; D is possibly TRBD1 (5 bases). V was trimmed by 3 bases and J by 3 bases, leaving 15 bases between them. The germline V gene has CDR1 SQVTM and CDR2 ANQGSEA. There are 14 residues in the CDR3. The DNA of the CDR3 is TGCAGCGTTGAGGCAGGGAACGAAATCTACGAGCAGTACTTC. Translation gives CSVEAGNEIYEQYF.

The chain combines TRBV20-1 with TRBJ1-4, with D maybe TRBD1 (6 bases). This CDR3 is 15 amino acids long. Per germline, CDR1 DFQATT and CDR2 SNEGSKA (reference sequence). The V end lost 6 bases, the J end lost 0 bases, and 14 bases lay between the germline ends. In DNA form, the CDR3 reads TGCAGTGCGACAGGCACCTACCCAACTAATGAAAAACTGTTTTTT. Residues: CSATGTYPTNEKLFF.

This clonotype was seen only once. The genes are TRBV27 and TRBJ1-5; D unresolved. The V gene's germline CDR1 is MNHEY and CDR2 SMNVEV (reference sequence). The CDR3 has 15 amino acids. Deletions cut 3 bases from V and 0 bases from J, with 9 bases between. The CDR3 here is CASSFKAHSNQPQHF. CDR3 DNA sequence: TGTGCCAGCAGTTTTAAGGCCCATAGCAATCAGCCCCAGCATTTT.

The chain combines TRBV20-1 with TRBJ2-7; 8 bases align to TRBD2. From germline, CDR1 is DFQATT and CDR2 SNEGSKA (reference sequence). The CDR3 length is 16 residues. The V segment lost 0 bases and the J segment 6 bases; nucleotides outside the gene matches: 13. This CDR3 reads CSARDTPKREKGEQYF. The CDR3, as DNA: TGCAGTGCTAGAGATACCCCTAAGCGGGAGAAGGGCGAGCAGTACTTC.

The CDR3 DNA sequence: TGCAGTGCTAGTCGACAGGGGGCGCAGCCCCAGCATTTT. Translating gives CSASRQGAQPQHF. The chain has TRBV20-1 and TRBJ1-5, with 10 positions matching TRBD1. The germline V gene encodes CDR1 DFQATT and CDR2 SNEGSKA (reference sequence). The CDR3 has 13 residues. Trimming at V came to 3 bases and at J to 7 bases, leaving 3 bases not matched to a gene.

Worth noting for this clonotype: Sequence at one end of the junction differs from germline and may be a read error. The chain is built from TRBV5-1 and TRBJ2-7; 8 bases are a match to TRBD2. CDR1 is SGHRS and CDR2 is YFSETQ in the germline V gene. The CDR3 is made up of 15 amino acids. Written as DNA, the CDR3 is TGTGCCAGCAGCACTGAGCCGGGACTAGGCCCCGAGCAGTACTTC. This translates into CASSTEPGLGPEQYF.

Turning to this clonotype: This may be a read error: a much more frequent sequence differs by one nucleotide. CDR3 protein: CASSLAGVLYDEQFF. The CDR3 nucleotides read TGCGCCAGCAGCTTGGCCGGGGTGCTATACGATGAGCAGTTCTTC. The gene calls are TRBV5-1 and TRBJ2-1, with a weak D call TRBD2 (5 bases). The CDR3 has 15 amino acids. CDR1 and CDR2 from the germline V gene are SGHRS and YFSETQ. V was pared by 0 bases and J by 8 bases, with 15 bases between.

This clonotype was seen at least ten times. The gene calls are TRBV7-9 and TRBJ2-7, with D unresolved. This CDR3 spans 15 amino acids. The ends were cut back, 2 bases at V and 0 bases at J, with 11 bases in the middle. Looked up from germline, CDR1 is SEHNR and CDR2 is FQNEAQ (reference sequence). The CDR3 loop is CASSLQSASSYEQYF. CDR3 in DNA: TGTGCCAGCAGCTTACAGTCAGCCAGCTCCTACGAGCAGTACTTC.